One and the same sample provided the 10 T cell receptor beta chains below, sequenced in a study of T cell changes during pregnancy in multiple sclerosis. Data came from immunoSEQ multiplex PCR; TCRdb stores just in-frame clones and leaves some out. The sample yields tens of thousands of clones, about 95% seen once. Source: peripheral blood, taken in the third trimester of pregnancy. These receptors originate from a female donor with multiple sclerosis, enrolled in a pregnancy study.

This chain joins TRBV5-1 and TRBJ2-2; TRBD1 matches 11 bases. CDR3 length: 17 residues. Germline loops: CDR1 SGHRS, CDR2 YFSETQ. Trimming took 4 bases from V and 3 from J; bases not matched to a gene: 8. The CDR3 here is CASSPTGQGGDTGELFF. In DNA, the CDR3 is TGCGCCAGCAGCCCGACGGGACAGGGGGGAGACACCGGGGAGCTGTTTTTT.

V is TRBV13 and J is TRBJ1-3, with no clear D. This CDR3 has 18 amino acids. Trimming pared 0 bases from V and 0 bases from J, leaving 15 bases between. The germline gives CDR1 PRHDT, CDR2 FYEKMQ (reference sequence). CDR3 sequence reads: CASSLGRARTNSGNTIYF. CDR3 DNA: TGTGCCAGCAGCTTAGGCCGAGCCCGAACCAACTCTGGAAACACCATATATTTT.

The chain is built from TRBV6-6 and TRBJ1-1; no clear D. The germline V gene encodes CDR1 MNHNY and CDR2 SVGAGI (reference sequence). With 2 bases removed from V and 1 base from J, the gap between germline ends came to 8 bases. The CDR3 has 14 residues. The CDR3 is CASSYHDRNTEAFF. CDR3 DNA: TGTGCCAGCAGTTACCATGATAGGAACACTGAAGCTTTCTTT.

This chain connects TRBV9 to TRBJ1-2; 9 positions match TRBD1. The CDR3 runs to 14 residues. Germline CDR1 SGDLS, CDR2 YYNGEE. The junction had 5 bases not matched to a gene; V was cut back by 4 bases and J by 4 bases. Written as DNA, the CDR3 is TGTGCCAGCAGCAGGGGACAGGGCGCCTATGGCTACACCTTC. Protein sequence: CASSRGQGAYGYTF.

The V gene is TRBV6-5, the J gene TRBJ1-2, with a weak D call TRBD1 (6 bases). The CDR3 runs 15 residues. The V gene lost 6 bases and the J gene lost 8 bases, with 22 bases spanning the gap. CDR1 is MNHEY and CDR2 is SVGAGI in the germline V gene. Here the CDR3 DNA reads TGTGCCAGCAGCCCTACTATGTTGACAGGATGGGGCTACACCTTC. The encoded protein is CASSPTMLTGWGYTF.

V is TRBV11-3 and J is TRBJ1-1; no clear D. The CDR3 loop spans 13 amino acids. V dropped 3 bases and J dropped 3 bases, with 8 bases sitting between them. Germline-derived CDR1 and CDR2 are SGHNT and YENEEA. In DNA, the CDR3 is TGTGCCAGCAGCTTCCAGGCGTACACTGAAGCTTTCTTT. Translation: CASSFQAYTEAFF.

J is TRBJ1-4 and V is TRBV9; TRBD1 is a possible D gene (6 bases). CDR3 length: 16 amino acids. CDR1 and CDR2 (germline): SGDLS, YYNGEE. The V end was cut by 4 bases, the J end by 4 bases, with 17 bases between. The CDR3 protein is CASSPTAGQSNEKLFF. The DNA for the CDR3 is TGTGCCAGCAGCCCTACCGCCGGACAGAGTAATGAAAAACTGTTTTTT.

V and J are TRBV7-9 and TRBJ1-3; D is undetermined. Germline V gene lookup returns CDR1 SEHNR and CDR2 FQNEAQ (reference sequence). Trimming stripped 1 base from V and 3 bases from J, with 7 bases between. CDR3 length equals 14 residues. The CDR3 region is CASSLDGLGNTIYF. In nucleotides, the CDR3 is TGTGCCAGCAGCTTAGACGGACTTGGAAACACCATATATTTT. The complete variable domain, with remaining parts taken from reference TRBV7-9 and TRBJ1-3, reads DTGVSQNPRHKITKRGQNVTFRCDPISEHNRLYWYRQTLGQGPEFLTYFQNEAQLEKSRLLSDRFSAERPKGSFSTLEIQRTEQGDSAMYLCASSLDGLGNTIYFGEGSWLTVV.

The chain joins TRBV19 to TRBJ1-4, with TRBD1 matching over 7 bases. Germline lookup yields CDR1 LNHDA and CDR2 SQIVND (reference sequence). V gave up 3 bases and J gave up 4 bases; unmatched junction bases: 5. The CDR3 is 15 amino acids. The CDR3 reads CASSMEDRLNEKLFF. As DNA, the CDR3 is TGTGCCAGTAGTATGGAGGACAGGCTTAATGAAAAACTGTTTTTT.

The CDR3 nucleotides read TGTGCCAGCAGTGAAACCAGGGGCGCTGAAGCTTTCTTT. Residues: CASSETRGAEAFF. The chain joins TRBV6-1 to TRBJ1-1; the D gene is possibly TRBD1 (6 bases). V lost 2 bases, J lost 6 bases, and 10 bases lay in between. CDR1 and CDR2 (germline): MNHNS, SASEGT. The CDR3 is 13 amino acids.